This T cell receptor beta chain appears in the sequencing data of a study of Ad26.COV2.S vaccination and SARS-CoV-2 variants. Overall study: Intramuscular Ad26.COV2.S doses were given once or twice, 56 days apart. Findings of the study overall: Total responses of T cells may have been underestimated by the analyses of TCR breadth and depth. Vaccine recipients surpassed placebo recipients in spike-specific TCR breadth.

Treatment specified: around 19 received Ad26.COV2.S at low or high dose, single or two shots; about 5 received placebo; per-sample allocation not given. Collection of the samples took place on day 63 after the first injection of vaccine or placebo. Wuhan-strain SARS-CoV-2 spike was expressed by the Ad26 vector that made up the vaccine. Sequencing was performed with immunoSEQ multiplex PCR; in TCRdb, only in-frame clones are kept and a portion is missing. The sample contains 380,000 or so clones, roughly 90% of which appear only once. Trimming stripped 5 bases from V and 4 bases from J, with 11 bases between. Germline V gene data show CDR1 as SGHDN and CDR2 as FVKESK. This CDR3 has 13 amino acids. In regard to this clone: Its antigen remains unknown.

The receptor comes from a person between 18 and 59 years old who received the Ad26.COV2.S COVID-19 vaccine or a placebo. The sequencing used peripheral blood, collected in a trial of Ad26.COV2.S vaccine versus placebo. The chain uses TRBV14 and TRBJ1-2; D gene uncertain. The CDR3 DNA sequence: TGTGCCAGCAGCTACGGTCGGAGCTATGGCTACACCTTC. Protein sequence: CASSYGRSYGYTF.